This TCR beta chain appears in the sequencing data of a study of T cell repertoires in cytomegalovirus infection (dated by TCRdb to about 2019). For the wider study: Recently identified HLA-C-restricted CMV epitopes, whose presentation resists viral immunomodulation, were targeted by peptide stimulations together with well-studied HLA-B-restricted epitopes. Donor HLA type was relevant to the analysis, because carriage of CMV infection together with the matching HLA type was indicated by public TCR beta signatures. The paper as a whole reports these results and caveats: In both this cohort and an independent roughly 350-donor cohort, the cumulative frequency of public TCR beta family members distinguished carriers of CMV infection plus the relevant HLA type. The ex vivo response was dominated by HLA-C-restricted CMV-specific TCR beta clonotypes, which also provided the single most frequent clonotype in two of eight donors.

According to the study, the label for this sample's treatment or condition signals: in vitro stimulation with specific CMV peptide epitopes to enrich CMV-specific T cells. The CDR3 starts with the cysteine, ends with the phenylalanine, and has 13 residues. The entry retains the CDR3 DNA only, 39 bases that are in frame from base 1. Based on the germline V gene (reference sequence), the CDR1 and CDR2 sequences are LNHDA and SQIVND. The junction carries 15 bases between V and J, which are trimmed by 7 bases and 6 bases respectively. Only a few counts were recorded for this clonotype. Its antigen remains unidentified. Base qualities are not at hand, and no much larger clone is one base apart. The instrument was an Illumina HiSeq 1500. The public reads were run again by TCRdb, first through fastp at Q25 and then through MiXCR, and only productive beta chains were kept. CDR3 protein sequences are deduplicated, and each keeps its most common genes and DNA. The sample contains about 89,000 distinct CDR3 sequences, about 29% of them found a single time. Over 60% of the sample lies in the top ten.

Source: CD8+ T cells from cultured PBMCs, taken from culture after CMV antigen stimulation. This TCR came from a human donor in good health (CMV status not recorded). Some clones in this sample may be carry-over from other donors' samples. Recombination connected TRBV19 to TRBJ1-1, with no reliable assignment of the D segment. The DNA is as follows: TGTGCCAGTAATCAGATACCTACCGCTGAAGCTTTCTTT. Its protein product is CASNQIPTAEAFF.